Listed below are T cell receptor beta chains from one sample, sequenced in a study of blood T cells in healthy people across ages. MiXCR was run by TCRdb on the 5' RACE reads, yielding one entry per CDR3 protein. The repertoire holds about 1.7 million distinct CDR3 sequences, with under 30% as singletons. Sample: blood. These receptors originate from a woman in her 30s in good health. Each CDR3 is given with its conserved first and last residue. Each record gives: J gene, CDR3 length, clone size, V gene, D gene, CDR3 DNA, CDR3 protein. D genes are given only for firm matches. The size field is filled for only some rows; it gives once, few, many or a size class.

TRBJ2-1 | 12 | many | TRBV20-1 | NA | TGCAGTGCACCCCCCCCGGCATCCGAGCAGTTCTTC | CSAPPPASEQFF
TRBJ1-1 | 17 | NA | TRBV3-1 | NA | TGTGCCAGCAGCCAAGAAGGGAGGGGGTTTGATCGCACTGAAGCTTTCTTT | CASSQEGRGFDRTEAFF
TRBJ1-2 | 15 | NA | TRBV20-1 | NA | TGCAGTGCTAGAGCCGAGGACAGCTCCCTGGGTGGCTACACCTTC | CSARAEDSSLGGYTF
TRBJ1-1 | 13 | few | TRBV20-1 | NA | TGCAGTGCTATAGTGGGGTTGAACACTGAAGCTTTCTTT | CSAIVGLNTEAFF
TRBJ1-4 | 18 | few | TRBV2 | NA | TGTGCCAGCAGTGAAGCGATCCAGGGGCGGGGGTCTAATGAAAAACTGTTTTTT | CASSEAIQGRGSNEKLFF
TRBJ2-6 | 16 | many | TRBV12-3/TRBV12-4 | NA | TGTGCCAGCAGTCCCTCTCCTGGGTCTGGGGCCAACGTCCTGACTTTC | CASSPSPGSGANVLTF
TRBJ1-2 | 16 | NA | TRBV20-1 | NA | TGCAGTGCTCCACACTCTAGGGCCCAGGGGAGGAGTGGCTACACCTTC | CSAPHSRAQGRSGYTF
TRBJ2-5 | 17 | NA | TRBV6-2/TRBV6-3 | NA | TGTGCCAGCAGTTACTCCGTCTCTGGCCTAGAACAAGAGACCCAGTACTTC | CASSYSVSGLEQETQYF
TRBJ2-1 | 19 | NA | TRBV29-1 | NA | TGCAGCGCCGAAAAGGTGCCCTCCCAGGGGACTATGTTTTACAATGAGCAGTTCTTC | CSAEKVPSQGTMFYNEQFF
TRBJ2-7 | 13 | NA | TRBV5-5 | NA | TGTGCCAGCAGCTTGCTTATCGCGGGCGAGCAGTACTTC | CASSLLIAGEQYF
TRBJ2-1 | 15 | few | TRBV20-1 | NA | TGCAGTGTTGGGGGGGCGGGAAGTTCCTACAATGAGCAGTTCTTC | CSVGGAGSSYNEQFF
TRBJ2-3 | 13 | NA | TRBV10-3 | NA | TGTGCCATCGGACCCGAGGGATTAGATACGCAGTATTTT | CAIGPEGLDTQYF
TRBJ2-1 | 12 | few | TRBV3-1 | NA | TGTGCCAGCAGGGCGGGGTCAAATGAGCAGTTCTTC | CASRAGSNEQFF
TRBJ2-1 | 15 | NA | TRBV12-3/TRBV12-4 | TRBD2 | TGTGCCAGCAGCCAATTAGCGGGGGTGAAAAATGAGCAGTTCTTC | CASSQLAGVKNEQFF
TRBJ1-6 | 18 | NA | TRBV3-1 | NA | TGTGCCAGCAGCCAAGGACCCTCCGGGACATTCCCTCGTTCACCCCTCCACTTT | CASSQGPSGTFPRSPLHF
TRBJ1-5 | 14 | NA | TRBV21-1 | NA | TGTGCCAGCAGAGGGTTGTACGGCAATCAGCCCCAGCATTTT | CASRGLYGNQPQHF
TRBJ2-3 | 14 | few | TRBV20-1 | NA | TGCAGTGCTAGAGATCTGACTGGCGGCCATACGCAGTATTTT | CSARDLTGGHTQYF
TRBJ2-7 | 14 | NA | TRBV28 | TRBD1 | TGTGCCAGCAGGTACAGGGGGCGCTCCCCCGAGCAGTACTTC | CASRYRGRSPEQYF
TRBJ1-2 | 15 | NA | TRBV2 | NA | TGTGCCAGCAGTGAAACCCGACAGAGCGAATATGGCTACACCTTC | CASSETRQSEYGYTF
TRBJ2-1 | 15 | NA | TRBV9 | TRBD2 | TGTGCCAGCAGCGTAGTGACTAGCGGGAGCAATGAGCAGTTCTTC | CASSVVTSGSNEQFF
TRBJ2-1 | 13 | NA | TRBV29-1 | TRBD1 | TGCAGCGTTGTCGGACAGGGGGCCTATGAGCAGTTCTTC | CSVVGQGAYEQFF
TRBJ2-5 | 16 | few | TRBV6-5 | TRBD1 | TGTGCCAGCAGTTACTCGACGGACAGGGGAGCGGATGAGCAGTACTTC | CASSYSTDRGADEQYF
TRBJ1-2 | 13 | few | TRBV28 | NA | TGTGCCAGCAGTTTAGGGTTGCAGTATGGCTACACCTTC | CASSLGLQYGYTF
TRBJ2-1 | 16 | many | TRBV7-2 | NA | TGTGCCAGCAGCTCGGAGTCAGGGAGGTCCTACAATGAGCAGTTCTTC | CASSSESGRSYNEQFF
TRBJ2-2 | 13 | few | TRBV6-6 | NA | TGTGCCAGCAGTTATCAGGACACCGGGGAGCTGTTTTTT | CASSYQDTGELFF
TRBJ2-7 | 12 | NA | TRBV20-1 | NA | TGCAGTGCTGGTATTAACCCCTACGAGCAGTACTTC | CSAGINPYEQYF
TRBJ2-1 | 15 | NA | TRBV5-1 | TRBD2 | TGCGCCAGCAGCCTGACGGCTAGCGGATCCTACGAGCAGTTCTTC | CASSLTASGSYEQFF
TRBJ2-4 | 16 | few | TRBV27 | NA | TGTGCCAGCAGCGGGACTGACGCACTAGCCAAAAACATTCAGTACTTC | CASSGTDALAKNIQYF
TRBJ2-2 | 15 | NA | TRBV20-1 | NA | TGCAGTGGATCACAGGGACCCCCGAACACCGGGGAGCTGTTTTTT | CSGSQGPPNTGELFF
TRBJ2-1 | 17 | NA | TRBV19 | NA | TGTGCCAGTAGACTACAGGCGGTGCGTCAAACGGGGGTTGAGCAGTTCTTC | CASRLQAVRQTGVEQFF
TRBJ2-7 | 13 | many | TRBV20-1 | NA | TGCAGTGCTAGAAGTGGAAGCTCCTACGAGCAGTACTTC | CSARSGSSYEQYF
TRBJ2-7 | 13 | many | TRBV29-1 | NA | TGCAGCGTTGTAGTCGGGGCACCCTACGAGCAGTACTTC | CSVVVGAPYEQYF
TRBJ1-3 | 14 | few | TRBV3-1 | NA | TGTGCCAGCAGCCAGGAGGACATCGGAAACACCATATATTTT | CASSQEDIGNTIYF
TRBJ2-5 | 13 | few | TRBV20-1 | TRBD1 | TGCAGTGCTTTCCGGGACAGCCAAGAGGCCCAGTACTTC | CSAFRDSQEAQYF
TRBJ2-7 | 12 | many | TRBV20-1 | NA | TGCAGTGCTAGCGCTGATGATCACGAGCAGTACTTC | CSASADDHEQYF
TRBJ2-4 | 16 | many | TRBV3-1 | NA | TGTGCCAGCAGCCAAGAACCCGGGGCAGCCAAAAACATTCAGTACTTC | CASSQEPGAAKNIQYF
TRBJ2-7 | 14 | many | TRBV12-3/TRBV12-4 | NA | TGTGCCAGCAGTTTAGGGCAGATGGGCTACGAGCAGTACTTC | CASSLGQMGYEQYF
TRBJ1-1 | 14 | NA | TRBV5-1 | TRBD1 | TGCGCCAGCAGCCGGGACACAGGGGGGACTGAAGCTTTCTTT | CASSRDTGGTEAFF
TRBJ2-5 | 11 | NA | TRBV21-1 | NA | TGTGCCAGGACAGGGACGGAGACCCAGTACTTC | CARTGTETQYF
TRBJ2-3 | 16 | few | TRBV4-1 | TRBD2 | TGCGCCAGCAGCCAAGGGGAGAATAGCGGGGGGGCCCCGCAGTATTTT | CASSQGENSGGAPQYF
TRBJ2-3 | 13 | NA | TRBV18 | NA | TGTGCCAGCTCACCGCGGTACACAGATACGCAGTATTTT | CASSPRYTDTQYF
TRBJ2-2 | 15 | NA | TRBV4-2 | TRBD2 | TGTGCCAGCAGGGACGGAGCGGGGGTTATCGGGGAGCTGTTTTTT | CASRDGAGVIGELFF
TRBJ2-7 | 14 | NA | TRBV28 | TRBD1 | TGTGCCAGCAGTTTGGAACAGGGGGCAAGCGAGCAGTACTTC | CASSLEQGASEQYF
TRBJ2-5 | 13 | few | TRBV20-1 | NA | TGCAGTGCTACCGGACACCGCCTGGAGACCCAGTACTTC | CSATGHRLETQYF
TRBJ1-2 | 13 | few | TRBV29-1 | NA | TGCAGCGTTGGACAGGAGGGTAACTATGGCTACACCTTC | CSVGQEGNYGYTF
TRBJ2-1 | 13 | NA | TRBV10-2 | TRBD2 | TGCGCCAGCAGTGAGGAGCGGGAGGGGGAGCAGTTCTTC | CASSEEREGEQFF
TRBJ2-3 | 16 | many | TRBV6-6 | TRBD1 | TGTGCCAGCAGTCTGGACAGGGCTGGGGGCACAGATACGCAGTATTTT | CASSLDRAGGTDTQYF
TRBJ2-7 | 15 | many | TRBV28 | TRBD1 | TGTGCCAGCAGCTCCACCGGGACAGGAAGCTACGAGCAGTACTTC | CASSSTGTGSYEQYF
TRBJ1-2 | 15 | NA | TRBV4-1 | NA | TGCGCCAGCAGCCAGGGGACGGGGACGAACTATGGCTACACCTTC | CASSQGTGTNYGYTF
TRBJ1-2 | 15 | few | TRBV7-2 | NA | TGTGCCAGCAGCTTACAAACAGGGCTCGACTATGGCTACACCTTC | CASSLQTGLDYGYTF
TRBJ1-2 | 11 | many | TRBV20-1 | TRBD1 | TGCAGTGCAATGGGACAGTATGGCTACACCTTC | CSAMGQYGYTF
TRBJ2-5 | 15 | NA | TRBV4-3 | NA | TGCGCCAGCAGCCAAGTGGAAGGAGGGCGAGCGACCCAGTACTTC | CASSQVEGGRATQYF
TRBJ2-1 | 17 | few | TRBV5-4 | NA | TGTGCCAGCAGCTTGGGGGGGACCGGGGCGATCTACAATGAGCAGTTCTTC | CASSLGGTGAIYNEQFF
TRBJ2-5 | 17 | NA | TRBV12-3/TRBV12-4 | TRBD2 | TGTGCCAGCAGTTTAGCGTCGAGCGGGAGGGCCATTGGGACCCAGTACTTC | CASSLASSGRAIGTQYF
TRBJ2-1 | 13 | many | TRBV29-1 | TRBD2 | TGCAGCGCTTCAACCGGGACTAGAAATGAGCAGTTCTTC | CSASTGTRNEQFF
TRBJ1-2 | 13 | NA | TRBV3-1 | NA | TGTGCCAGTAGGGCTACGGGCAGGGAAGGCTACACCTTC | CASRATGREGYTF
TRBJ2-7 | 17 | few | TRBV27 | TRBD2 | TGTGCCAGCACTCTGCGGGGGACTAGCGGGACTTCCTACGAGCAGTACTTC | CASTLRGTSGTSYEQYF
TRBJ2-3 | 14 | few | TRBV5-1 | TRBD1 | TGCGCCAGCAGCCCCAGGACAGGGTCAGATACGCAGTATTTT | CASSPRTGSDTQYF